This T cell receptor (beta chain) was sequenced in a study of blood T cell repertoires in COVID-19. TCRdb keeps only in-frame clones here, not all; method: immunoSEQ multiplex PCR. The profile shows a few hundred thousand clones, roughly 79% of them singletons. Sequencing input: PBMCs or T cells enriched from blood (not recorded which). This clonotype was obtained from a middle-aged man who had recovered from COVID-19.

The CDR3 region has the DNA TGTGCCAGCAGCTCATCCCGGGACAGGGATCAAGAGACCCAGTACTTC. Its protein is CASSSSRDRDQETQYF. The chain is built from TRBV7-9 and TRBJ2-5; 9 bases map to TRBD1. The CDR3 is 16 residues long. Trimming at V came to 4 bases and at J to 2 bases, leaving 8 bases not matched to a gene. The germline V gene encodes CDR1 SEHNR and CDR2 FQNEAQ (reference sequence).